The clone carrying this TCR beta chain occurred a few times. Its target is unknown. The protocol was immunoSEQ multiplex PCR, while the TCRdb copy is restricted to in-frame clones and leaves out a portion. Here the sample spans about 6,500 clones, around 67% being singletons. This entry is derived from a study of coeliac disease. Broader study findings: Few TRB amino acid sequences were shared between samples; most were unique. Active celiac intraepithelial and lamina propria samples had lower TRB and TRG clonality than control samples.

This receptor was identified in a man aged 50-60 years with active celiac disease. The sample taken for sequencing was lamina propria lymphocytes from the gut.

The CDR3 sequence: CASSLSGLAYEQYF. In DNA form, the CDR3 reads TGTGCCAGCAGTTTATCGGGACTAGCTTACGAGCAGTACTTC. J is TRBJ2-7 and V is TRBV27; TRBD2 aligns across 9 bases. CDR3 length: 14 amino acids. Germline-derived CDR1 and CDR2 are MNHEY and SMNVEV (reference sequence). V lost 0 bases to trimming and J lost 4 bases; unmatched junction nucleotides: 1.